This record covers a single TCR beta chain. The data derive from a study of blood T cell repertoires in COVID-19. Across the whole study: COVID-19 samples, acute and convalescent, were from the United States, Italy and Spain. PBMCs, B-cell-depleted T cells, or T cells were the source of the cDNA or gDNA that made up the material.

Original processing notes: By means of reference gene primer amplification, nucleated cell counts were estimated. TCRdb keeps only in-frame clones here, not all; method: immunoSEQ multiplex PCR. That table is the source of V, J and clone size, and D and trimming were worked out from the DNA. This table has roughly 220,000 clones, around nine tenths appearing once. The TCR was taken from a man aged 60-69 years with acute or convalescent COVID-19. The sequencing sample was made of peripheral blood.

The CDR3: CASSVGRLATQYF. The CDR3 nucleotides are TGTGCCAGCAGCGTAGGGAGACTTGCGACGCAGTATTTT. The V and J genes are TRBV9 and TRBJ2-3; no clear D. V lost 0 bases, J lost 9 bases, and 11 bases lay in between. The V gene's germline CDR1 is SGDLS and CDR2 YYNGEE. This CDR3 is built from 13 residues.